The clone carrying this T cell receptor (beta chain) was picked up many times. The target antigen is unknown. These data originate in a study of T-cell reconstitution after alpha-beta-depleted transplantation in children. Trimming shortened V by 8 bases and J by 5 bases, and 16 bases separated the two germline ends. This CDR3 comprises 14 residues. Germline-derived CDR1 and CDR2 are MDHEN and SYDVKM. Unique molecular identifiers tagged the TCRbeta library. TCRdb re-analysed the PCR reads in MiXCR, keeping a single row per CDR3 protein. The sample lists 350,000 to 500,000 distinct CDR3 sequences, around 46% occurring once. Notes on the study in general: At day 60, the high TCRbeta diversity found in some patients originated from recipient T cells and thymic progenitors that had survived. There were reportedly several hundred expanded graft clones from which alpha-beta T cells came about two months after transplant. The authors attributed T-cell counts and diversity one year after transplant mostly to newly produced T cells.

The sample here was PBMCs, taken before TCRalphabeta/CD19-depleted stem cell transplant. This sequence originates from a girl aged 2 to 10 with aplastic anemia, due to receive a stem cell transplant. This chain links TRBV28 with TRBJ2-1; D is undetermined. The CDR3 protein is CASSFTNRDNEQFF. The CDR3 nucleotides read TGTGCCAGCTCCTTCACCAACAGAGACAATGAGCAGTTCTTC.